Below, 6 T cell receptor beta chains from the same sample are listed, as sequenced in a study of T-cell reconstitution after alpha-beta-depleted transplantation in children. The TCRbeta library was prepared with unique molecular identifiers. TCRdb used MiXCR to reprocess the PCR reads, holding one entry per CDR3 protein. The sample shows hundreds of thousands of distinct CDR3 sequences, under 15% of them seen only once. The sample in question was PBMCs from the stem cell graft donor, obtained from the stem cell graft. These receptors all stem from a human donor who donated a stem cell graft to a child with combined immunodeficiency.

This clonotype was counted once. J is TRBJ1-2 and V is TRBV29-1; D is ambiguous. The germline CDR1 and CDR2 sequences are SQVTM and ANQGSEA. The ends were cut back, 0 bases at V and 7 bases at J, with 18 bases in the middle. The CDR3 is made up of 15 amino acids. The CDR3 region has the DNA TGCAGCGTTGAAGATCTTGGAGGGTTCAGCTTTGGCTACACCTTC. Translating gives CSVEDLGGFSFGYTF.

J is TRBJ2-7 and V is TRBV6-1, with TRBD2 as a possible D gene (5 bases). The length of the CDR3 is 13 residues. Germline V gene lookup returns CDR1 MNHNS and CDR2 SASEGT. V dropped 10 bases and J dropped 0 bases, with 13 bases sitting between them. CDR3 residues: CATTLASSYEQYF. The CDR3 DNA is TGTGCCACCACCCTAGCCAGCTCCTACGAGCAGTACTTC.

V usage is TRBV7-9 and J usage is TRBJ2-5, with D possibly being TRBD1 or TRBD2 (6 bases each). Trimming left V 1 base short and J 4 bases short, with 10 bases between. The CDR3 totals 14 residues. Germline assignment: CDR1 SEHNR and CDR2 FQNEAQ (reference sequence). The CDR3 DNA reads as TGTGCCAGCAGCTTAGGGGGGGCCGGAGAGACCCAGTACTTC. Protein: CASSLGGAGETQYF.

This clonotype appeared a few times. J is TRBJ2-1 and V is TRBV15; D possibly corresponds to TRBD1 (6 bases). Germline V gives CDR1 LNHNV, CDR2 YYDKDF (reference sequence). CDR3 size: 16 residues. V lost 0 bases to trimming and J lost 4 bases, with 13 bases between them. The CDR3 sequence: CATSRDNRDGYNEQFF. Written as DNA, the CDR3 is TGTGCCACCAGCAGAGATAACAGGGATGGTTACAATGAGCAGTTCTTC.

The V call is TRBV6-5, the J call TRBJ2-1; the match to TRBD2 covers 10 bases. Germline lookup yields CDR1 MNHEY and CDR2 SVGAGI. The CDR3 totals 17 residues. Losses at the gene ends were 0 bases for V and 6 bases for J; bases not matched to a gene: 8. The CDR3 is CASSYSRLAGIINEQFF. As DNA, the CDR3 is TGTGCCAGCAGTTACTCCCGACTAGCGGGTATAATCAATGAGCAGTTCTTC.

The gene calls are TRBV7-2 and TRBJ1-4, with D maybe TRBD1 (5 bases). V lost 1 base to trimming and J lost 10 bases, with 13 bases between them. The length of the CDR3 is 14 residues. Germline V lookup: CDR1 SGHTA, CDR2 FQGNSA. CDR3 amino acids: CASSLGVAGGKLFF. The CDR3 region has the DNA TGTGCCAGCAGCTTAGGCGTCGCCGGGGGAAAACTGTTTTTT. Using reference TRBV7-2 and TRBJ1-4 for the parts outside the CDR3, the full variable domain is GAGVSQSPSNKVTEKGKDVELRCDPISGHTALYWYRQSLGQGLEFLIYFQGNSAPDKSGLPSDRFSAERTGGSVSTLTIQRTQQEDSAVYLCASSLGVAGGKLFFGSGTQLSVL.